The 2 T cell receptor beta chains given below trace back to one sample, sequenced in a study of T cell responses to AZD1222 COVID-19 vaccine. TCRdb's copy holds only in-frame clones and misses some; the assay was immunoSEQ multiplex PCR. The sample lists about 110,000 clones, about 93% occurring once. The sample was peripheral blood, taken 28 days after the second AZD1222 dose. The receptors stem from an adult who received the AZD1222 COVID-19 vaccine.

The V call is TRBV30, the J call TRBJ2-1; D may correspond to TRBD1 or TRBD2 (6 bases each). Germline V lookup: CDR1 GTSNPN, CDR2 SVGIG (reference sequence). Trimming cost V 4 bases and J 6 bases, with 22 bases left between them. This CDR3 comprises 16 residues. CDR3 sequence: CAWIKEGQGMVNEQFF. The CDR3 DNA is TGTGCCTGGATAAAGGAGGGGCAGGGGATGGTCAATGAGCAGTTCTTC.

The chain uses TRBV28 and TRBJ2-7; TRBD1 aligns across 7 bases. V trimming: 3 bases; J trimming: 1 base; junction bases outside the gene matches: 6. Germline V gene data show CDR1 as MDHEN and CDR2 as SYDVKM. This CDR3 is 15 amino acids long. This chain's CDR3 is CASSFPTGISYEQYF. The CDR3 DNA sequence: TGTGCCAGCAGTTTCCCGACAGGGATTTCCTACGAGCAGTACTTC.